Below, 28 T cell receptor beta chains from the same sample are listed, as sequenced in a study of blood T cell repertoires in COVID-19 (dated by TCRdb to the early 2020s). Libraries were constructed by the immunoSEQ multiplex PCR assay. Held by TCRdb, this immuneACCESS table contains in-frame sequences only and omits some clones. Under half of the omission traces to an unresolved V gene where checked; the cause of the rest is unknown. The table for this sample lists approximately 220,000 clones; approximately 83% of them were counted only once. The ten largest clones capture approximately 5% of the sample. Material for sequencing was PBMCs or T cells enriched from blood (not recorded which). These receptor sequences come from a woman between 50 and 59 years old who had been exposed to COVID-19.

The chain employs TRBV5-1 and TRBJ1-4; 9 nucleotides line up with TRBD1. The length of the CDR3 is 15 residues. The junction had 3 bases not matched to a gene; V was cut back by 1 base and J by 5 bases. CDR1 is SGHRS and CDR2 is YFSETQ in the germline V gene. The DNA of the CDR3 is TGCGCCAGCAGCTTGTACAGGGGGCGGAATGAAAAACTGTTTTTT. This codes for CASSLYRGRNEKLFF.

The chain links TRBV4-3 to TRBJ2-1; D is perhaps TRBD2 (6 bases). V lost 4 bases and J lost 0, with 10 bases in between. Germline V lookup: CDR1 LGHNA, CDR2 YSLEER. The CDR3 runs to 15 residues. The DNA of the CDR3 is TGCGCCAGCAGCCGGGGGGAGAGCTCCTACAATGAGCAGTTCTTC. Translated: CASSRGESSYNEQFF.

This sequence joins TRBV11-2 and TRBJ1-1, with TRBD1 matching 7 bases. J gave up 6 bases and V 5 bases, and 15 bases lay outside the gene matches. CDR1 is SGHAT, CDR2 FQNNGV, per germline. The CDR3 has 16 amino acids. The CDR3 reads CASSPLGDSRIPEAFF. Written as DNA, the CDR3 is TGTGCCAGCAGCCCACTCGGGGACAGCAGGATACCTGAAGCTTTCTTT. Supplemented by reference TRBV11-2 and TRBJ1-1, the full variable domain reads EAGVAQSPRYKIIEKRQSVAFWCNPISGHATLYWYQQILGQGPKLLIQFQNNGVVDDSQLPKDRFSAERLKGVDSTLKIQPAKLEDSAVYLCASSPLGDSRIPEAFFGQGTRLTVV.

The rearrangement uses TRBV5-4 and TRBJ1-1; the D is unclear. Trimming took 4 bases from V and 1 from J, leaving 17 bases between them. The CDR3 consists of 16 residues. Germline CDR1 reads SGHNT; CDR2 reads YYREEE (reference sequence). Here the CDR3 reads CASSPSRGAGNTEAFF. Here the CDR3 DNA reads TGTGCCAGCAGCCCCTCAAGAGGCGCGGGGAACACTGAAGCTTTCTTT.

The rearrangement uses TRBV5-1 and TRBJ2-4, with 8 bases aligning to TRBD2. Germline values: CDR1 SGHRS, CDR2 YFSETQ. Trimming cost V 0 bases and J 4 bases; bases outside gene matches: 9. The CDR3 has 17 residues. Here the CDR3 reads CASSLDPHQRGKNIQYF. The CDR3 region has the DNA TGCGCCAGCAGCTTGGATCCCCATCAGCGGGGGAAAAACATTCAGTACTTC.

The rearrangement joins TRBV19 to TRBJ1-5, with no clear D. There are 14 residues in the CDR3. V was cut by 2 bases and J by 6 bases, with 11 bases left in between. Germline CDR1 and CDR2: LNHDA and SQIVND (reference sequence). This chain's CDR3 is CASSISTLSQPQHF. The DNA of the CDR3 is TGTGCCAGTAGTATAAGTACTCTGAGTCAGCCCCAGCATTTT.

The rearrangement uses TRBV5-4 and TRBJ2-6; weak D call: TRBD1 (5 bases). The CDR3 loop spans 17 amino acids. Trimming cost V 1 base and J 0 bases, with 11 bases left between them. Germline-derived CDR1 and CDR2 are SGHNT and YYREEE (reference sequence). The CDR3 DNA reads TGTGCCAGCAGCTTGAAACAGGTCCACTCTGGGGCCAACGTCCTGACTTTC. This encodes CASSLKQVHSGANVLTF.

This chain links TRBV10-3 with TRBJ1-2; D possibly corresponds to TRBD1 (5 bases). Between the trimmed V and J ends, which lost 0 bases and 4 bases, there was a span of 15 bases. This CDR3 has 16 residues. Germline V gene sequence: CDR1 ENHRY, CDR2 SYGVKD. The CDR3 nucleotides read TGTGCCATCAGTGAGTCGGTCAGGGATATTGGCTATGGCTACACCTTC. Translated, it gives CAISESVRDIGYGYTF.

J is TRBJ2-1 and V is TRBV5-5; 8 nucleotides agree with TRBD2. Germline CDR1 SGHKS, CDR2 YYEKEE (reference sequence). The CDR3 spans 15 residues. Trimming removed 0 bases from V and 6 bases from J; junction bases left unmatched: 5. CDR3 DNA sequence: TGTGCCAGCAGCTTGGAAGCGGGGGCCGTCAATGAGCAGTTCTTC. This gives the protein CASSLEAGAVNEQFF.

The rearrangement links TRBV29-1 to TRBJ2-5, with 7 bases identical to TRBD1. The CDR3 has 14 residues. Germline V gene data show CDR1 as SQVTM and CDR2 as ANQGSEA. The V and J ends lost 4 bases and 5 bases, in that order; junction bases with no gene match: 10. In nucleotides, the CDR3 is TGCAGCGTTGTAGGACCAGGGGGACGGGAGACCCAGTACTTC. Translated, it gives CSVVGPGGRETQYF.

The CDR3 nucleotides are TGCGCCAGCAGCTTCAGGGGAAACACTGAAGCTTTCTTT. It translates to CASSFRGNTEAFF. This sequence joins TRBV5-1 and TRBJ1-1; TRBD1 might be the D (6 bases). The CDR3 length is 13 residues. CDR1 and CDR2 from the germline V gene are SGHRS and YFSETQ. Trimming took 2 bases from V and 2 from J, leaving 7 bases between them.

V is TRBV12-5 and J is TRBJ2-7; possibly TRBD2 for D (5 bases). This CDR3 comprises 13 residues. CDR1 and CDR2 (germline): LGHNT, FRNRAP. Deletions cut 4 bases from V and 7 bases from J, with 14 bases between. In DNA, the CDR3 is TGTGCTAGTGGTTCCACCGGGATGGGAGAGCAGTACTTC. As protein: CASGSTGMGEQYF. Based on the CDR3 plus reference TRBV12-5 and TRBJ2-7, the full variable domain is DARVTQTPRHKVTEMGQEVTMRCQPILGHNTVFWYRQTMMQGLELLAYFRNRAPLDDSGMPKDRFSAEMPDATLATLKIQPSEPRDSAVYFCASGSTGMGEQYFGPGTRLTVT.

The chain employs TRBV19 and TRBJ2-5, with TRBD1 matching over 9 bases. The CDR3 sequence is 16 residues long. Germline trimming cut 7 bases from V and 0 bases from J; bases unmatched to any gene: 9. Germline lookup yields CDR1 LNHDA and CDR2 SQIVND (reference sequence). CDR3 protein: CASTPGQGSYQETQYF. The CDR3 DNA follows: TGTGCCAGTACCCCAGGACAGGGGTCGTACCAAGAGACCCAGTACTTC.

J is TRBJ2-7 and V is TRBV7-9, with 7 positions matching TRBD1. The V segment lost 4 bases and the J segment 2 bases; nucleotides outside the gene matches: 5. CDR1 is SEHNR, CDR2 FQNEAQ, per germline (reference sequence). This CDR3 is built from 14 residues. The CDR3 protein is CASSSRQGPYEQYF. Written as DNA, the CDR3 is TGTGCCAGCAGCTCCCGACAGGGCCCCTACGAGCAGTACTTC.

The V call is TRBV18, the J call TRBJ1-1; 9 bases fit TRBD1. V lost 3 bases to trimming and J lost 6 bases; unmatched junction nucleotides: 2. There are 13 residues in the CDR3. Per germline, CDR1 KGHSH and CDR2 LQKENI. CDR3 sequence reads: CASSPGTGSEAFF. Here the CDR3 DNA reads TGTGCCAGCTCACCCGGGACAGGGTCTGAAGCTTTCTTT.

The CDR3 loop is CASSPQGSPTGGYTF. The CDR3 nucleotides are TGTGCCAGCTCACCGCAGGGCAGTCCAACGGGTGGCTACACCTTC. The chain carries TRBV18 and TRBJ1-2; possibly TRBD1 for D (5 bases). The germline CDR1 and CDR2 sequences are KGHSH and LQKENI. This CDR3 has 15 amino acids. V was trimmed by 3 bases and J by 7 bases, leaving 18 bases between them. The full variable domain, its missing parts supplied by reference TRBV18 and TRBJ1-2, is NAGVMQNPRHLVRRRGQEARLRCSPMKGHSHVYWYRQLPEEGLKFMVYLQKENIIDESGMPKERFSAEFPKEGPSILRIQQVVRGDSAAYFCASSPQGSPTGGYTFGSGTRLTVV.

J is TRBJ2-1 and V is TRBV6-4, with TRBD2 matching 8 bases. V was clipped by 0 bases and J by 5 bases; unmatched bases: 6. Germline-derived CDR1 and CDR2 are MRHNA and SNTAGT. This CDR3 comprises 16 residues. The CDR3 DNA sequence: TGTGCCAGCAGTGACTCGACCGGGGGGGCCCACAATGAGCAGTTCTTC. Translated, it gives CASSDSTGGAHNEQFF.

The chain combines TRBV7-9 with TRBJ2-3; 15 positions match TRBD2. The CDR3 runs to 17 residues. With 5 bases clipped from V and 5 bases from J, the junction kept 8 bases outside the gene matches. CDR1 SEHNR and CDR2 FQNEAQ come from the germline V gene (reference sequence). This chain's CDR3 is CASSAGLAGGRQDTQYF. The DNA of the CDR3 is TGTGCCAGCAGCGCCGGACTAGCGGGGGGGCGGCAAGATACGCAGTATTTT.

The rearrangement links TRBV19 to TRBJ1-1; D is unclear. The CDR3 runs 13 residues. Trimming removed 5 bases from V and 1 base from J, with 8 bases in between. Germline loops: CDR1 LNHDA, CDR2 SQIVND (reference sequence). The chain's CDR3 is CASSVSKNTEAFF. In DNA form, the CDR3 reads TGTGCCAGTAGTGTTTCAAAGAACACTGAAGCTTTCTTT.

This chain links TRBV5-8 with TRBJ2-7; D not certain. CDR3 length equals 13 residues. Germline CDR1 SGHTS, CDR2 YDEGEE. V lost 0 bases, J lost 4 bases, and 8 bases lay in between. CDR3 nucleotide sequence: TGTGCCAGCAGCTTGGACCGAGGATACGAGCAGTACTTC. Its protein is CASSLDRGYEQYF.

The CDR3 DNA follows: TGTGCCACCAGTGATTCGTCTCGGGGTGCCAATTCACCCCTCCACTTT. Translating gives CATSDSSRGANSPLHF. The V and J genes are TRBV24-1 and TRBJ1-6; D not resolved. Germline CDR1 reads KGHDR; CDR2 reads SFDVKD. There are 16 residues in the CDR3. Trimming pared 2 bases from V and 7 bases from J, leaving 14 bases between.

The V call is TRBV7-2, the J call TRBJ2-5, with D possibly matching TRBD2 (7 bases). In germline, CDR1 is SGHTA, CDR2 FQGNSA. Trimming pared 4 bases from V and 5 bases from J, leaving 14 bases between. The CDR3 length is 14 residues. CDR3 coding DNA: TGTGCCAGCAGCTCGGCGGCGGGGGCCGAGACCCAGTACTTC. It yields the protein CASSSAAGAETQYF.

The gene calls are TRBV5-4 and TRBJ1-1; D remains unclear. The germline V gene has CDR1 SGHNT and CDR2 YYREEE (reference sequence). The V end was cut by 0 bases, the J end by 0 bases, with 12 bases between. The CDR3 runs to 16 residues. CDR3: CASSLANRNMNTEAFF. The CDR3 DNA is TGTGCCAGCAGCTTGGCCAACAGAAACATGAACACTGAAGCTTTCTTT.

V and J are TRBV7-7 and TRBJ2-5, with a tentative D call TRBD2 (5 bases). The CDR3 loop spans 13 amino acids. Germline CDR1 reads SSHAT; CDR2 reads FNYEAQ (reference sequence). Trimming took off 5 bases at V and 5 bases at J, with 12 bases between the two ends. The CDR3: CASSPWGVETQYF. The CDR3 nucleotides read TGTGCCAGCAGCCCGTGGGGAGTGGAGACCCAGTACTTC. Based on the CDR3 plus reference TRBV7-7 and TRBJ2-5, the full variable domain is GAGVSQSPRYKVTKRGQDVTLRCDPISSHATLYWYQQALGQGPEFLTYFNYEAQPDKSGLPSDRFSAERPEGSISTLTIQRTEQRDSAMYRCASSPWGVETQYFGPGTRLLVL.

This chain uses TRBV27 with TRBJ1-1; TRBD1 aligns across 7 bases. CDR1 and CDR2 from the germline V gene are MNHEY and SMNVEV (reference sequence). J was trimmed by 7 bases and V by 6 bases; bases with no gene match: 8. The CDR3 is 13 residues long. CDR3 nucleotide sequence: TGTGCCAGCAGGTCGACAGGGAGAGATGAAGCTTTCTTT. Protein product: CASRSTGRDEAFF.

V usage is TRBV7-8 and J usage is TRBJ1-3; 7 bases map to TRBD1. This CDR3 contains 15 residues. CDR1 is SGHVS and CDR2 is FQNEAQ in the germline V gene. The ends lost 3 bases at V and 2 bases at J; junction bases unmatched: 4. The chain's CDR3 is CASSFPGGAGNTIYF. For the CDR3, the DNA is TGTGCCAGCAGCTTTCCAGGGGGAGCTGGAAACACCATATATTTT.

The chain links TRBV12-3 or TRBV12-4 to TRBJ1-1; D gene ambiguous. The V and J ends lost 6 bases and 11 bases respectively, with 19 bases between them. This CDR3 is 13 amino acids long. DNA for the CDR3: TGTGCCAGCAGCCTTAATACCCTAGGCATCGCTTTCTTT. Protein sequence: CASSLNTLGIAFF.

The gene calls are TRBV7-9 and TRBJ2-3, with 10 bases aligning to TRBD2. V dropped 7 bases and J dropped 4; count of bases not matched to a gene: 5. Germline CDR1 is SEHNR and CDR2 is FQNEAQ (reference sequence). CDR3 length: 14 residues. The DNA of the CDR3 is TGTGCCAGCATCAGCGGGGGGGCAGCAGATACGCAGTATTTT. Its protein is CASISGGAADTQYF.